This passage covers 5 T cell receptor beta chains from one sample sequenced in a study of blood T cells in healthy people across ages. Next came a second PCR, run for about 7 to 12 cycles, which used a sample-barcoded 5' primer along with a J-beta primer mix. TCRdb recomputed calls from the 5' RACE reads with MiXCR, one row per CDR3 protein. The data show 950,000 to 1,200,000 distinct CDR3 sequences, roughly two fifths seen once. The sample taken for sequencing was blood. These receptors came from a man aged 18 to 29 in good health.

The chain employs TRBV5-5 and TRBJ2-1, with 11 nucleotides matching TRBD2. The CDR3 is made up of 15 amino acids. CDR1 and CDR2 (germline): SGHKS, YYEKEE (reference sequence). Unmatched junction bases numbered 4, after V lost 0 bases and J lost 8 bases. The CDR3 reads CASSLVAGGPHEQFF. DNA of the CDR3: TGTGCCAGCAGCTTGGTAGCGGGGGGGCCACATGAGCAGTTCTTC.

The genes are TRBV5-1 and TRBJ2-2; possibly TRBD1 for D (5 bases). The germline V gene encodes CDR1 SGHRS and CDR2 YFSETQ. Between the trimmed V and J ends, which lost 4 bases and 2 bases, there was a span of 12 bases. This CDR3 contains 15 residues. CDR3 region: CASSPRQFNTGELFF. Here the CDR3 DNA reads TGCGCCAGCAGCCCGAGACAGTTCAACACCGGGGAGCTGTTTTTT.

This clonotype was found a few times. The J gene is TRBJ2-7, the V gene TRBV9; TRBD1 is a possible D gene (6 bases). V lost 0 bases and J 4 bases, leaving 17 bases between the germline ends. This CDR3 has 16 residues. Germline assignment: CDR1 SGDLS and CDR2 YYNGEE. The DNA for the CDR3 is TGTGCCAGCAGCGTAGGGTTGGACAGAAGATCATACGAGCAGTACTTC. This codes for CASSVGLDRRSYEQYF.

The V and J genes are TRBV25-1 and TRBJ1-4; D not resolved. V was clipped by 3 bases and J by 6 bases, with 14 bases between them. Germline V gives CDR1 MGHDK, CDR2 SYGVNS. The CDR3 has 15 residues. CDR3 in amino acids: CASSDTGLLYEKLFF. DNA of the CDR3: TGTGCCAGCAGTGATACGGGCCTCCTTTATGAAAAACTGTTTTTT.

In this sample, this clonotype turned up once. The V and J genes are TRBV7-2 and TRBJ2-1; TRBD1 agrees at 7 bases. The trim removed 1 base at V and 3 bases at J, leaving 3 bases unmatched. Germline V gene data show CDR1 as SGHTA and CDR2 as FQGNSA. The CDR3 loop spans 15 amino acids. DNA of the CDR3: TGTGCCAGCAGCTTAGAGCGACAGGGCTACAATGAGCAGTTCTTC. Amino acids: CASSLERQGYNEQFF.